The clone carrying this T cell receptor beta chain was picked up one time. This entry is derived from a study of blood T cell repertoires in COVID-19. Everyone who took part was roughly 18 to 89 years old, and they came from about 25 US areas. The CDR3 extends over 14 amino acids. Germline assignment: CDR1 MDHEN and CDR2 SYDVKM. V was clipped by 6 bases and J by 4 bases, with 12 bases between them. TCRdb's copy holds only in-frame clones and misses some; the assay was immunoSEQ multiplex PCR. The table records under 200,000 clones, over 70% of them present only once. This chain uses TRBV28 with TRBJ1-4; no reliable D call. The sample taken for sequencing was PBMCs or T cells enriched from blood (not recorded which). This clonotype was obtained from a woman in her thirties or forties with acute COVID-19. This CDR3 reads CASSPTTGNEKLFF. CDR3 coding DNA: TGTGCCAGCAGCCCTACGACGGGTAATGAAAAACTGTTTTTT.